A selection of T cell receptor beta chains follows, all from one sample in a study of cytomegalovirus exposure and HLA in healthy donors. Measured with immunoSEQ multiplex PCR; TCRdb has only the in-frame clones, and not every one. The table includes under 200,000 clones, around 80% detected once. The sequencing sample was made of PBMCs. All receptors derive from a human donor in good health. CDR3s leave out the opening cysteine and the closing phenylalanine or tryptophan. Each record gives: J gene, D gene, clone size, V gene, CDR3 protein. D genes are given only for firm matches. Part of the rows lack a size; the others show once, few, many or a class for expanded clones.

>TRBJ2-3|TRBD1|-|TRBV5-1
ASIGQGTDTQY
>TRBJ1-1|-|-|TRBV6-1
ASSEAGQTAEAF
>TRBJ1-4|-|-|TRBV5-1
ASSPATGTPEKLF
>TRBJ2-5|TRBD2|-|TRBV7-3
ASSLSGLAGGKETQY
>TRBJ2-1|-|-|TRBV29-1
SARKDLGAEQF
>TRBJ1-2|TRBD1|-|TRBV6-5
ASSYGDSLSNYGYT
>TRBJ2-7|-|few|TRBV5-4
ASSLGPGGQPYEQY
>TRBJ2-4|TRBD1|-|TRBV5-6
ASSFETGGSNIQY
>TRBJ2-5|TRBD1|-|TRBV19
ASDRQGGFETQY
>TRBJ2-7|-|-|TRBV7-9
ASSLSDGRAYEQY
>TRBJ1-2|TRBD1|-|TRBV6-5
ASRETGTANYGYT
>TRBJ2-3|TRBD2|-|TRBV29-1
SVVRTSGGGGTDTQY
>TRBJ1-1|TRBD1|-|TRBV5-1
ASSQDRGRTEAF
>TRBJ2-7|-|-|TRBV6-1
VSSERGISYEQY
>TRBJ2-3|TRBD1|-|TRBV2
ASSDRDRGGGTQY
>TRBJ2-7|-|-|TRBV19
ASSIGPAFSVYEQY
>TRBJ1-6|TRBD1|-|TRBV7-2
ASSARQGSSYNSPLH
>TRBJ1-2|TRBD1|-|TRBV7-6
ASSTGMGQGNYGYT
>TRBJ2-3|TRBD2|-|TRBV27
ASRVAGGDTQY
>TRBJ1-1|-|-|TRBV7-2
ASSRGENTEAF
>TRBJ1-6|-|-|TRBV7-3
ASSQDGNSPLH
>TRBJ1-2|-|-|TRBV9
ASSVEAAENYGYT
>TRBJ2-2|TRBD2|once|TRBV9
ASSVAGGRTGELF